This T cell receptor beta chain was retrieved from a study of T cell responses to AZD1222 COVID-19 vaccine (dated by TCRdb to the early 2020s). As for the study more broadly: AZD1222 recipients whose second dose came at about 4 weeks and those whose second dose came at about 12 weeks were combined into one group, since spike-specific TCR depth and breadth did not differ between the two schedules. TCR sequencing covered more than 230 trial participants: 207 given two doses of AZD1222 and 26 given two doses of MenACWY control vaccine. Trial participants were enrolled into age subgroups of 18-55, 56-69 and 70-plus years, which contained 148, 28 and 57 TCR-sequenced participants, respectively. The research as a whole found: Because no samples from the day 14 peak response were available, repertoires could be characterized only after the peak T cell response. After two AZD1222 doses, both the breadth and the depth of spike-specific TCRs were significantly higher than at day 0 and than in MenACWY recipients. Most participants were white British and females outnumbered males, and the authors suggested that clonal diversity may have been underestimated. In the small 56-69-year group, the increase in depth fell short of significance, most likely because of low power. CD4 TCRs associated with the vaccine covered the entire spike protein, and the dominant responses were in regions 160-218 and 743-854. Conclusions about previously exposed vaccinees were limited because only six AZD1222 recipients were SARS-CoV-2 seropositive at baseline. Epitopes outside the regions mutated in the B.1.351 and B.1.1.7 variants were reportedly recognized by nearly half of the unique spike-specific TCRs.

This specimen's time point label, per the study, means: baseline before first vaccination. The vaccinee samples were drawn from two UK trials, COV001 and COV002, one of which was a single-blind randomized controlled phase 2/3 trial testing AZD1222 (ChAdOx1 nCoV-19) in healthy adults. For TCRbeta chain sequencing, PBMC samples were collected from trial participants at day 0 and at day 28 after the second dose. The CDR3 regions of human TCRbeta chains were subjected to immunosequencing. On the authors' methods: Repertoire TCRs were checked for matches against a reference library of SARS-CoV-2-specific TCRs that had been generated using the MIRA antigen-specificity platform. Breadth meant the fraction of unique TCRs that were SARS-CoV-2-associated, whereas depth meant the fraction of total T cells that were SARS-CoV-2-associated. Using the MIRA data, each spike-specific TCR was assigned both to the spike region to which the TCR was reactive and to a CD4 or CD8 class. Log10-transformed breadth and depth values were compared by one-way ANOVA with Sidak's multiple comparisons tests. TCRdb stores this immuneACCESS table with in-frame sequences only. Part of the clones is absent; in the studies checked, under half of the shortfall reflects unresolved V genes, and no reason is known for the rest. Clone size and the V and J calls come from that table; the DNA yielded D and trimming. Here the sample has approximately 120,000 clones; roughly 90% occur a single time. The ten largest clones take up approximately 15% of the sample.

A note on this clone: Its antigen has not been determined. One base away there is no much larger clone; base qualities are not given.

Based on the germline V gene (reference sequence), the CDR1 and CDR2 sequences are MNHEY and SMNVEV. Trimming removed 8 bases from V and 1 base from J, leaving 17 bases between the germline ends. The CDR3, from cysteine to phenylalanine, totals 15 residues. CDR3 DNA is the only sequence kept; it has 45 bases, read in frame from the first base. This receptor chain uses TRBV27 and TRBJ1-1; matching of 6 bases hints at TRBD1 as the D gene. The receptor comes from an adult in good health. The source was peripheral blood, collected on day 0 of AZD1222 vaccination. The CDR3 is CASHRMGARNTEAFF. The DNA sequence is given as TGTGCCAGCCATCGGATGGGGGCGCGGAACACTGAAGCTTTCTTT.